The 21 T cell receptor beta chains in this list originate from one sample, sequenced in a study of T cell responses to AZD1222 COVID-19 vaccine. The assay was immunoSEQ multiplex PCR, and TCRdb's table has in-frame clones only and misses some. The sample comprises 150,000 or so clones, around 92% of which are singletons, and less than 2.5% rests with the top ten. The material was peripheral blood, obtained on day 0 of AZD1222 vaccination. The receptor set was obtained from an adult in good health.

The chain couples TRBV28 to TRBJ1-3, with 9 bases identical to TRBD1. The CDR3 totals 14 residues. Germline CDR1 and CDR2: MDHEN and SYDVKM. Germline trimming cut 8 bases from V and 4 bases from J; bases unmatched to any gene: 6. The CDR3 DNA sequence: TGTGCCAGCCTTAACAGGGGGCCCGGAAACACCATATATTTT. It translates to CASLNRGPGNTIYF. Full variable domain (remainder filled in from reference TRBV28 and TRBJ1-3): DVKVTQSSRYLVKRTGEKVFLECVQDMDHENMFWYRQDPGLGLRLIYFSYDVKMKEKGDIPEGYSVSREKKERFSLILESASTNQTSMYLCASLNRGPGNTIYFGEGSWLTVV.

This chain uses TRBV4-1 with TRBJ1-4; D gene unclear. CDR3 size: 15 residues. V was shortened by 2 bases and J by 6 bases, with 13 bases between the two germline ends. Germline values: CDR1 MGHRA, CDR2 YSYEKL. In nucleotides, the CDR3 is TGCGCCAGCAGCCAACTGGGGAGGGAAGATGAAAAACTGTTTTTT. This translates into CASSQLGREDEKLFF.

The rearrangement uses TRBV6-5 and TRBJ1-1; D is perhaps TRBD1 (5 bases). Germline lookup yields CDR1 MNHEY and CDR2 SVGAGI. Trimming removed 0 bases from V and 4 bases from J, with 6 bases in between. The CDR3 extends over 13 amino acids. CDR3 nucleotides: TGTGCCAGCAGTTACTCGAGGGGCACTGAAGCTTTCTTT. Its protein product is CASSYSRGTEAFF.

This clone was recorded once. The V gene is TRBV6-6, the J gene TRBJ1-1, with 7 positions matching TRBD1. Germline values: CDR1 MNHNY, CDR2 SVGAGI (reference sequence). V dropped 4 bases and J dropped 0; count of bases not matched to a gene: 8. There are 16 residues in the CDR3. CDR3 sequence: CASSSDRILMNTEAFF. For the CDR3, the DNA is TGTGCCAGCAGTTCGGACAGGATTCTCATGAACACTGAAGCTTTCTTT.

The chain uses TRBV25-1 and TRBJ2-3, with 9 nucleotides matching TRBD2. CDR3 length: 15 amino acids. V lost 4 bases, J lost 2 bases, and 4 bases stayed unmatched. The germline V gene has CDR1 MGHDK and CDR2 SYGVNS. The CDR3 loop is CASSGSGGPTDTQYF. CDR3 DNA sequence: TGTGCCAGCAGTGGCAGCGGGGGGCCCACAGATACGCAGTATTTT.

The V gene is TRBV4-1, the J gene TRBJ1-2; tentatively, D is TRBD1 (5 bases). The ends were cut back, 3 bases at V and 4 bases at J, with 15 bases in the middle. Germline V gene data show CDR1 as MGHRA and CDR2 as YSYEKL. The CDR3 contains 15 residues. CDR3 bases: TGCGCCAGCAGCCAGCAACAGGTTGTGCGCTATGGCTACACCTTC. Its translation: CASSQQQVVRYGYTF.

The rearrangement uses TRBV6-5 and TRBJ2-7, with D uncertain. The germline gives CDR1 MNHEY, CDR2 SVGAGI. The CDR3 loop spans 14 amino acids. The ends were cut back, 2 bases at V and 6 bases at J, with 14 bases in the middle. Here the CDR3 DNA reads TGTGCCAGCAGTTACGTAGTACGGGCCAGCGAGCAGTACTTC. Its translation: CASSYVVRASEQYF.

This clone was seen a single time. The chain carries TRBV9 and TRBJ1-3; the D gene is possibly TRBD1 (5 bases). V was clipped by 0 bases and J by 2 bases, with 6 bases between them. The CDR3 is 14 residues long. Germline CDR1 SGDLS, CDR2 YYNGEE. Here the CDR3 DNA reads TGTGCCAGCAGCGTAGGGGGGACTGGAAACACCATATATTTT. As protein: CASSVGGTGNTIYF.

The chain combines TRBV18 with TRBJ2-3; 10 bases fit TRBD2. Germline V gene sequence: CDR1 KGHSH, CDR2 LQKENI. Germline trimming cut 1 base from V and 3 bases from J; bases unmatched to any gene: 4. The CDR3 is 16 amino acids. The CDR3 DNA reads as TGTGCCAGCTCACCACTAGCGGGAGGATCAACAGATACGCAGTATTTT. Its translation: CASSPLAGGSTDTQYF.

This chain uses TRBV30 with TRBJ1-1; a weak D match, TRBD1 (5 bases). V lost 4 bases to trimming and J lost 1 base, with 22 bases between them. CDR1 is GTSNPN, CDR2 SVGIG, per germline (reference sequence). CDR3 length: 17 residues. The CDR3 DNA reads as TGTGCCTGGACCCCCCTCCTTGACAGATTAAGGAACACTGAAGCTTTCTTT. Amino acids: CAWTPLLDRLRNTEAFF.

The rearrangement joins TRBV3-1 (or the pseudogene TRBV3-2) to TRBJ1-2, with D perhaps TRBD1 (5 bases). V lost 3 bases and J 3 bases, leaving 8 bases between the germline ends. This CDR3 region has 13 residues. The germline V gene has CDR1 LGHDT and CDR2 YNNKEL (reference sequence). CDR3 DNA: TGTGCCAGCAGCCACGGGGGGGACTATGGCTACACCTTC. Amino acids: CASSHGGDYGYTF.

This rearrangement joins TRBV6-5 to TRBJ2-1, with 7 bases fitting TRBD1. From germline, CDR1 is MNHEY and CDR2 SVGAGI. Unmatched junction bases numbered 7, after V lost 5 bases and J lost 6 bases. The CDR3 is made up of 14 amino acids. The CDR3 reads CASSMMDRFNEQFF. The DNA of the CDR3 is TGTGCCAGCAGTATGATGGACAGGTTCAATGAGCAGTTCTTC.

The DNA for the CDR3 is TGTGCCAGCAGCGTAGGTAACGAGCAGTACTTC. This sequence encodes CASSVGNEQYF. This chain uses TRBV9 with TRBJ2-7; D remains unclear. In germline, CDR1 is SGDLS, CDR2 YYNGEE. The V gene lost 0 bases and the J gene lost 5 bases, with 3 bases spanning the gap. The CDR3 is made up of 11 amino acids.

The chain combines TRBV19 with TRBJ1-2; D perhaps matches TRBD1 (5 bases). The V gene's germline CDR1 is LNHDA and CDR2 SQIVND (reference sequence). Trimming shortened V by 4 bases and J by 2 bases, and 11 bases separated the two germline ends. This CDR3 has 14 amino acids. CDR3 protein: CASSTGWGNYGYTF. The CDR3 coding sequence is TGTGCCAGTAGTACGGGTTGGGGGAACTATGGCTACACCTTC. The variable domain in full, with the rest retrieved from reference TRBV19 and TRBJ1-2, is DGGITQSPKYLFRKEGQNVTLSCEQNLNHDAMYWYRQDPGQGLRLIYYSQIVNDFQKGDIAEGYSVSREKKESFPLTVTSAQKNPTAFYLCASSTGWGNYGYTFGSGTRLTVV.

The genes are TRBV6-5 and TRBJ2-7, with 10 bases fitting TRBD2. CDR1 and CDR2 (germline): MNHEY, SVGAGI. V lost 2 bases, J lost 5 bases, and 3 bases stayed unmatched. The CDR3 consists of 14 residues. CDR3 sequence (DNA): TGTGCCAGCAGTTACCTAGCGGGAGTCGACGAGCAGTACTTC. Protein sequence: CASSYLAGVDEQYF.

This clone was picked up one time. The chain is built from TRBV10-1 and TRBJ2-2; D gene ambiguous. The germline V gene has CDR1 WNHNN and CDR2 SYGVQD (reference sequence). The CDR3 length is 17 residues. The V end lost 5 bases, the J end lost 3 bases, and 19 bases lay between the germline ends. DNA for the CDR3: TGCGCCAGCAGTTCCGGCGCAGTAGGGCCGGACACCGGGGAGCTGTTTTTT. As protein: CASSSGAVGPDTGELFF.

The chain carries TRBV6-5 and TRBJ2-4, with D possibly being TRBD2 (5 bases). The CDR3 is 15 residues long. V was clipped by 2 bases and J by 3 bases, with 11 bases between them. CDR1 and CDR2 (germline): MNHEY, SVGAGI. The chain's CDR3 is CASSYLVRGKNIQYF. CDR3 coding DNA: TGTGCCAGCAGTTACCTTGTCCGGGGCAAAAACATTCAGTACTTC.

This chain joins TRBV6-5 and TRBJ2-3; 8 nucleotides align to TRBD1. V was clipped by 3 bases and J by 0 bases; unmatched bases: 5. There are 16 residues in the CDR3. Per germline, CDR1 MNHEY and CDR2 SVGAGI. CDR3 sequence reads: CASSYFRTGSTDTQYF. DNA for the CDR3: TGTGCCAGCAGTTATTTCCGGACAGGGAGCACAGATACGCAGTATTTT.

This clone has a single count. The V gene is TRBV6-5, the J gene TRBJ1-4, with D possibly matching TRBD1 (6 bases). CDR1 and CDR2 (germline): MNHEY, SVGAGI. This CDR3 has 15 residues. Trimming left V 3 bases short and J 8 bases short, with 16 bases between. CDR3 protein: CASSYGNREAEKLFF. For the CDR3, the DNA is TGTGCCAGCAGTTATGGCAACAGGGAGGCCGAAAAACTGTTTTTT.

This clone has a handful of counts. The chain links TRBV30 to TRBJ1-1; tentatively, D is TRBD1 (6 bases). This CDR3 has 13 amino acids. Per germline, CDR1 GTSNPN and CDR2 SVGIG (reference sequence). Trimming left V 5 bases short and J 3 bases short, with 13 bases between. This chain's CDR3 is CAWRHRAYTEAFF. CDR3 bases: TGTGCCTGGCGGCACAGGGCTTACACTGAAGCTTTCTTT. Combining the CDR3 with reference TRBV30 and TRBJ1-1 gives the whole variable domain SQTIHQWPATLVQPVGSPLSLECTVEGTSNPNLYWYRQAAGRGLQLLFYSVGIGQISSEVPQNLSASRPQDRQFILSSKKLLLSDSGFYLCAWRHRAYTEAFFGQGTRLTVV.

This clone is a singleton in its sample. The CDR3 DNA reads TGTGCCAGCAGTGACAGGGGAGCGTACACCGGGGAGCTGTTTTTT. It yields the protein CASSDRGAYTGELFF. V usage is TRBV28 and J usage is TRBJ2-2, with 8 bases matching TRBD1. Germline-derived CDR1 and CDR2 are MDHEN and SYDVKM. This CDR3 is built from 15 residues. The J segment lost 3 bases and the V segment lost 5 bases, leaving 5 bases of the junction unmatched.